The present TCR beta chain was sequenced within a study of PD-L1 blockade in urothelial cancer. At the level of the study: The patients had undergone anywhere from 0 to 3 prior chemotherapy regimens.

Study results and caveats: Tumor-associated clones in blood expanded more at 3 weeks in durable-benefit patients. Lower pretreatment blood TCR clonality, under the median, predicted better survival, researchers reported.

A word on this clone: As yet, its antigen is unknown.

Germline V gene data show CDR1 as LNHDA and CDR2 as SQIVND (reference sequence). Trimming at V came to 2 bases and at J to 6 bases, leaving 3 bases not matched to a gene. This CDR3 region has 14 residues. The protocol was immunoSEQ multiplex PCR, while the TCRdb copy is restricted to in-frame clones and leaves out a portion. This sample has 60,000 to 80,000 clones, with about nine tenths found just once. Time point of the sample: peripheral blood 6 weeks after treatment start. V usage is TRBV19 and J usage is TRBJ2-1; 8 bases are shared with TRBD2. This receptor was taken from a man aged 55 to 70 with urothelial cancer. This specimen was PBMCs, taken around atezolizumab (anti-PD-L1) treatment. The CDR3 DNA reads TGTGCCAGTAGTATAAGGCTAGCGGGCAATGAGCAGTTCTTC. It specifies CASSIRLAGNEQFF.